This T cell receptor (beta chain) was sequenced in a study of a mutant IDH1 vaccine in newly diagnosed glioma. As for the study in general: Weeks 1, 3, 5, 7, 11, 15, 19 and 23 were when patients received their eight vaccinations. The sex distribution of treated patients was about 62% male and about 40% female, with a mean age of roughly 40 years. Study-wide points: Any relationship between pseudoprogression and changes in top peripheral T cell clonotypes seemed absent.

Germline CDR1 and CDR2: LNHDA and SQIVND (reference sequence). This CDR3 contains 15 residues. V lost 4 bases and J lost 0; bases outside the gene matches: 3. Time point: week 5, during vaccination. Each dose delivered 300 ug of mutant IDH1 20-mer peptide subcutaneously with imiquimod. Remarks on this clone: Its specificity is not known.

Assay: immunoSEQ multiplex PCR; the TCRdb copy retains only in-frame clones and omits some. The sample consists of around 28,000 clones, roughly 90% of them appearing once. This TCR derives from a man aged 18 to 30 with glioma. The chain is built from TRBV19 and TRBJ1-5; 7 bases line up with TRBD1. Sequences were derived from PBMCs, sampled from a glioma patient whose treatment included an IDH1 peptide vaccine. CDR3 in amino acids: CASSKGQYSNQPQHF. CDR3 coding DNA: TGTGCCAGTAGTAAGGGACAGTATAGCAATCAGCCCCAGCATTTT.